Listed here are 16 T cell receptor beta chains from one sample, sequenced in a study of blood T cell repertoires in COVID-19. Sequenced by immunoSEQ multiplex PCR; TCRdb stores in-frame clones only, minus some. The sample yields approximately 290,000 clones, approximately 90% seen once. Sequenced: PBMCs or T cells enriched from blood (not recorded which). All receptors derive from a woman younger than 45 who had recovered from COVID-19.

This clone was seen only a few times. The gene calls are TRBV30 and TRBJ1-5; weak D call: TRBD1 (5 bases). V lost 5 bases, J lost 0 bases, and 17 bases lay in between. This CDR3 spans 16 amino acids. Per germline, CDR1 GTSNPN and CDR2 SVGIG (reference sequence). The CDR3 DNA sequence: TGTGCCTGGTCACAGGTTGACGCGTATAGCAATCAGCCCCAGCATTTT. Translating gives CAWSQVDAYSNQPQHF.

The rearrangement joins TRBV28 to TRBJ1-2; the match to TRBD1 covers 10 bases. This CDR3 is built from 13 residues. Germline V gives CDR1 MDHEN, CDR2 SYDVKM. The ends lost 6 bases at V and 7 bases at J; junction bases unmatched: 5. The chain's CDR3 is CASRTTGGFGYTF. The DNA for the CDR3 is TGTGCCAGCAGAACGACAGGGGGCTTTGGCTACACCTTC.

This clone occurred a few times. In nucleotides, the CDR3 is TGTGCCAGCAGTTACTCGATGAGCGGTTCAATATCCGAGCAGTACTTC. Its protein product is CASSYSMSGSISEQYF. The rearrangement uses TRBV6-2 or TRBV6-3 and TRBJ2-7; the D gene is possibly TRBD2 (5 bases). V lost 0 bases, J lost 6 bases, and 18 bases lay in between. The CDR3 has 16 amino acids. CDR1 is MNHEY and CDR2 is SVGEGT in the germline V gene.

The chain couples TRBV24-1 to TRBJ1-2, with D possibly matching TRBD1 (5 bases). V lost 5 bases and J 8 bases, leaving 14 bases between the germline ends. Germline CDR1 KGHDR, CDR2 SFDVKD. The CDR3 loop spans 13 amino acids. The CDR3 coding sequence is TGTGCCACCAGTGCCCTTCAGGGATCCGGCTACACCTTC. This gives the protein CATSALQGSGYTF.

The CDR3 sequence is CASSPEGYGYTF. The CDR3 DNA reads TGCGCCAGCAGCCCCGAGGGTTATGGCTACACCTTC. The chain combines TRBV5-1 with TRBJ1-2; D call uncertain. In germline, CDR1 is SGHRS, CDR2 YFSETQ. The CDR3 consists of 12 residues. V lost 4 bases and J lost 5, with 9 bases in between.

V is TRBV7-9 and J is TRBJ1-6; D not resolved. V lost 3 bases and J lost 10, with 7 bases in between. CDR3 length: 12 residues. Germline-derived CDR1 and CDR2 are SEHNR and FQNEAQ (reference sequence). The CDR3 coding sequence is TGTGCCAGCAGCTTTGGGCGATCACCCCTCCACTTT. Translated: CASSFGRSPLHF.

The V call is TRBV29-1, the J call TRBJ2-1, with 10 bases matching TRBD2. Germline V gene sequence: CDR1 SQVTM, CDR2 ANQGSEA. Trimming cost V 6 bases and J 4 bases; bases outside gene matches: 6. This CDR3 contains 14 residues. CDR3 protein: CSVLGTSVYNEQFF. CDR3 in DNA: TGCAGCGTGTTGGGGACTAGCGTATACAATGAGCAGTTCTTC.

The chain has TRBV7-9 and TRBJ2-1, with D possibly matching TRBD1 (6 bases). CDR3 length: 15 residues. The ends were cut back, 0 bases at V and 5 bases at J, with 11 bases in the middle. Germline loops: CDR1 SEHNR, CDR2 FQNEAQ (reference sequence). The CDR3 nucleotides are TGTGCCAGCAGCTTAGCGGGACACAATCACAATGAGCAGTTCTTC. Its protein is CASSLAGHNHNEQFF.

The V call is TRBV29-1, the J call TRBJ1-5; D unresolved. Germline assignment: CDR1 SQVTM and CDR2 ANQGSEA. The CDR3 covers 13 residues. Trimming shortened V by 4 bases and J by 0 bases, and 7 bases separated the two germline ends. The CDR3 here is CSVAEGSNQPQHF. In DNA, the CDR3 is TGCAGCGTTGCGGAGGGTAGCAATCAGCCCCAGCATTTT.

This chain joins TRBV7-9 and TRBJ2-1, with a possible D match to TRBD1 (6 bases). Trimming took off 5 bases at V and 10 bases at J, with 15 bases between the two ends. The CDR3 spans 13 residues. The germline V gene encodes CDR1 SEHNR and CDR2 FQNEAQ (reference sequence). CDR3 sequence (DNA): TGTGCCAGCAGCCTGAACACAGGGTGGGAGCAGTTCTTC. Its protein is CASSLNTGWEQFF. The full variable domain, with the rest looked up from reference TRBV7-9 and TRBJ2-1, is DTGVSQNPRHKITKRGQNVTFRCDPISEHNRLYWYRQTLGQGPEFLTYFQNEAQLEKSRLLSDRFSAERPKGSFSTLEIQRTEQGDSAMYLCASSLNTGWEQFFGPGTRLTVL.

The rearrangement uses TRBV7-9 and TRBJ2-1; maybe TRBD2 (5 bases). V was shortened by 5 bases and J by 9 bases, with 20 bases between the two germline ends. The CDR3 is 15 residues long. Germline values: CDR1 SEHNR, CDR2 FQNEAQ (reference sequence). The DNA for the CDR3 is TGTGCCAGCAGCCCATCGTTCGGCAGCGGTCCTGAGCAGTTCTTC. Translating gives CASSPSFGSGPEQFF.

The J gene is TRBJ2-5, the V gene TRBV27, with a tentative D call TRBD2 (6 bases). Deletions cut 5 bases from V and 4 bases from J, with 14 bases between. Germline V lookup: CDR1 MNHEY, CDR2 SMNVEV (reference sequence). CDR3 length equals 14 residues. This chain's CDR3 is CASSPWAGRETQYF. DNA of the CDR3: TGTGCCAGCAGTCCGTGGGCCGGGAGAGAGACCCAGTACTTC.

The rearrangement joins TRBV5-6 to TRBJ2-7; D is perhaps TRBD1 (6 bases). V lost 3 bases and J 4 bases, leaving 17 bases between the germline ends. Germline loops: CDR1 SGHDT, CDR2 YYEEEE. CDR3 length: 15 residues. The CDR3 region is CASSWTATLRYEQYF. In DNA, the CDR3 is TGTGCCAGCAGCTGGACAGCCACCTTACGATACGAGCAGTACTTC.

The chain couples TRBV5-6 to TRBJ2-2, with 12 nucleotides matching TRBD1. J gave up 7 bases and V 8 bases, and 12 bases lay outside the gene matches. The CDR3 extends over 16 amino acids. The germline V gene encodes CDR1 SGHDT and CDR2 YYEEEE. CDR3 residues: CASLPGGQGAFGELFF. The CDR3 region has the DNA TGTGCCAGTCTGCCCGGGGGACAGGGGGCCTTCGGGGAGCTGTTTTTT.

Only one count was recorded for this clone. This chain links TRBV2 with TRBJ1-5; TRBD1 agrees at 11 bases. The J segment lost 10 bases and the V segment lost 7 bases, leaving 12 bases of the junction unmatched. CDR3 length equals 15 residues. Per germline, CDR1 SNHLY and CDR2 FYNNEI. The CDR3 nucleotides read TGTGCCAGCAAAATAGGACAGGGGGCTGAGAAACCCCAGCATTTT. The encoded protein is CASKIGQGAEKPQHF. The full variable domain, its missing parts supplied by reference TRBV2 and TRBJ1-5, is EPEVTQTPSHQVTQMGQEVILRCVPISNHLYFYWYRQILGQKVEFLVSFYNNEISEKSEIFDDQFSVERPDGSNFTLKIRSTKLEDSAMYFCASKIGQGAEKPQHFGDGTRLSIL.

J is TRBJ2-5 and V is TRBV28; D possibly corresponds to TRBD2 (5 bases). Trimming removed 4 bases at V and 4 bases at J, with 13 bases between. In germline, CDR1 is MDHEN, CDR2 SYDVKM. The CDR3 has 14 amino acids. The CDR3 loop is CASSSHLEGETQYF. The CDR3 DNA is TGTGCCAGCAGTTCCCACCTAGAGGGAGAGACCCAGTACTTC.